The 31 T cell receptor beta chains below all came from one sample that was sequenced in a study of T cell changes during pregnancy in multiple sclerosis. Measured with immunoSEQ multiplex PCR; TCRdb has only the in-frame clones, and not every one. The table includes about 42,000 clones, 84% detected once. The specimen was CD4+ T cells from peripheral blood mononuclear cells, collected before pregnancy. The receptors were sampled from a female donor with multiple sclerosis, enrolled in a pregnancy study.

The chain uses TRBV30 and TRBJ2-7; tentative D call: TRBD2 (6 bases). The V end lost 2 bases, the J end lost 3 bases, and 20 bases lay between the germline ends. Germline lookup yields CDR1 GTSNPN and CDR2 SVGIG (reference sequence). The CDR3 has 16 residues. The CDR3 protein is CAWSSRSGGFNYEQYF. The CDR3 bases are TGTGCCTGGAGTTCGAGGAGTGGAGGGTTCAACTACGAGCAGTACTTC.

This chain links TRBV11-2 with TRBJ2-7; D perhaps matches TRBD2 (5 bases). CDR1 and CDR2 from the germline V gene are SGHAT and FQNNGV. V shed 5 bases and J shed 4 bases, with 24 bases lying between them. This CDR3 spans 17 amino acids. The CDR3 DNA is TGTGCCAGCAGCCCAATAGCGAGGAGTCAAGTGCGGTACGAGCAGTACTTC. It is translated as CASSPIARSQVRYEQYF.

The chain is built from TRBV4-2 and TRBJ1-4; 7 positions match TRBD1. In germline, CDR1 is LGHNA, CDR2 YNFKEQ. This CDR3 spans 16 amino acids. J lost 0 bases, V lost 6 bases, and 7 bases had no gene match. The CDR3 coding sequence is TGTGCCAGCAGGGGGACAGCAGTCGCAACTAATGAAAAACTGTTTTTT. Protein: CASRGTAVATNEKLFF.

The chain recombines TRBV25-1 with TRBJ1-4; D perhaps matches TRBD1 (6 bases). Germline assignment: CDR1 MGHDK and CDR2 SYGVNS. V lost 2 bases and J lost 7, with 11 bases in between. This CDR3 region has 14 residues. The CDR3, as DNA: TGTGCCAGCAGTGAAGGTGGGGGCGTTGAAAAACTGTTTTTT. It translates to CASSEGGGVEKLFF.

V usage is TRBV13 and J usage is TRBJ2-1, with 8 bases fitting TRBD1. Germline V CDR1 and CDR2: PRHDT, FYEKMQ (reference sequence). The V segment lost 7 bases and the J segment 4 bases; nucleotides outside the gene matches: 12. The CDR3 spans 16 residues. This chain's CDR3 is CASTKYTGGKYNEQFF. CDR3 nucleotide sequence: TGTGCCAGCACCAAATATACAGGGGGAAAATACAATGAGCAGTTCTTC.

V usage is TRBV7-2 and J usage is TRBJ2-5, with a possible D match to TRBD1 (6 bases). Looked up from germline, CDR1 is SGHTA and CDR2 is FQGNSA. The CDR3 has 16 residues. Trimming pared 5 bases from V and 3 bases from J, leaving 19 bases between. The CDR3 protein is CASSVRPSDREETQYF. In nucleotides, the CDR3 is TGTGCCAGCAGCGTCCGCCCGTCGGACAGAGAAGAGACCCAGTACTTC.

This clone has more than one count but fewer than ten. V and J are TRBV7-9 and TRBJ2-7, with 9 bases matching TRBD1. Per the germline V gene, CDR1 is SEHNR and CDR2 is FQNEAQ (reference sequence). V shed 4 bases, J shed 2 bases, and the junction held 6 bases outside the gene matches. The CDR3 has 15 amino acids. CDR3 region: CASSSAGTGTYEQYF. In nucleotides, the CDR3 is TGTGCCAGCAGCTCAGCCGGGACAGGGACCTACGAGCAGTACTTC.

The chain has TRBV7-3 and TRBJ1-1; possibly TRBD1 for D (6 bases). The germline V gene encodes CDR1 SGHTA and CDR2 FQGTGA. V lost 4 bases, J lost 7 bases, and 13 bases lay in between. The CDR3 is 13 residues long. The CDR3 sequence is CASSSDRDLEAFF. In DNA, the CDR3 is TGTGCCAGCAGCTCGGACAGAGACCTTGAAGCTTTCTTT.

This clone appeared a few times. The chain employs TRBV2 and TRBJ2-4; tentatively, D is TRBD1 (6 bases). V lost 6 bases and J 2 bases, leaving 20 bases between the germline ends. Germline V lookup: CDR1 SNHLY, CDR2 FYNNEI. This CDR3 is built from 17 residues. The CDR3 coding sequence is TGTGCCAGCAGCGACCCAGGGGCCTCGTGGACCAAAAACATTCAGTACTTC. This encodes CASSDPGASWTKNIQYF.

The chain carries TRBV6-5 and TRBJ1-1, with D unresolved. With 0 bases removed from V and 4 bases from J, the gap between germline ends came to 12 bases. Looked up from germline, CDR1 is MNHEY and CDR2 is SVGAGI. The CDR3 covers 15 residues. The CDR3 bases are TGTGCCAGCAGTTACTCGATATTCGCAGGCACTGAAGCTTTCTTT. It codes for CASSYSIFAGTEAFF.

This chain links TRBV29-1 with TRBJ1-4; 7 nucleotides match TRBD1. The length of the CDR3 is 14 residues. V lost 5 bases, J lost 3 bases, and 6 bases stayed unmatched. The germline CDR1 and CDR2 sequences are SQVTM and ANQGSEA. The CDR3 region has the DNA TGCAGCGTTTCCACAGGGGCCCCTAATGAAAAACTGTTTTTT. Protein sequence: CSVSTGAPNEKLFF. Drawing the rest from reference TRBV29-1 and TRBJ1-4, the complete variable domain is SAVISQKPSRDICQRGTSLTIQCQVDSQVTMMFWYRQQPGQSLTLIATANQGSEATYESGFVIDKFPISRPNLTFSTLTVSNMSPEDSSIYLCSVSTGAPNEKLFFGSGTQLSVL.

V usage is TRBV13 and J usage is TRBJ2-1, with TRBD2 matching 13 bases. The junction had 7 bases not matched to a gene; V was cut back by 1 base and J by 1 base. The CDR3 is 19 amino acids. The germline V gene has CDR1 PRHDT and CDR2 FYEKMQ (reference sequence). CDR3 loop: CASSLEGLAGAGSYNEQFF. In DNA form, the CDR3 reads TGTGCCAGCAGCTTAGAAGGACTAGCGGGGGCGGGGTCCTACAATGAGCAGTTCTTC.

DNA for the CDR3: TGTGCCAGCAGCCAAGTTACCCGGGACAGGAACACTGAAGCTTTCTTT. Protein sequence: CASSQVTRDRNTEAFF. The chain is built from TRBV4-2 and TRBJ1-1, with 7 positions matching TRBD1. Germline V CDR1 and CDR2: LGHNA, YNFKEQ. The CDR3 contains 16 residues. V trimming: 1 base; J trimming: 1 base; junction bases outside the gene matches: 6.

This clone was seen only a few times. The genes are TRBV19 and TRBJ2-7; 7 nucleotides agree with TRBD2. Trimming took 2 bases from V and 2 from J; bases not matched to a gene: 6. The CDR3 extends over 15 amino acids. Per germline, CDR1 LNHDA and CDR2 SQIVND (reference sequence). CDR3: CASSINGLETYEQYF. CDR3 in DNA: TGTGCCAGTAGTATAAACGGACTAGAGACCTACGAGCAGTACTTC.

The J gene is TRBJ2-5, the V gene TRBV12-5; D ambiguous. Trimming cost V 0 bases and J 0 bases, with 5 bases left between them. In germline, CDR1 is LGHNT, CDR2 FRNRAP. CDR3 size: 14 residues. CDR3 loop: CASGLVQYQETQYF. The CDR3, as DNA: TGTGCTAGTGGTTTGGTACAGTACCAAGAGACCCAGTACTTC.

The chain carries TRBV5-8 and TRBJ1-4; 10 nucleotides agree with TRBD1. The germline CDR1 and CDR2 sequences are SGHTS and YDEGEE. CDR3 size: 17 residues. The V and J ends lost 5 bases and 9 bases, in that order; junction bases with no gene match: 16. The CDR3 DNA is TGTGCCAGCAGGCAGGCACCGTGGACAGGGGGATCCAAAAAACTGTTTTTT. It specifies CASRQAPWTGGSKKLFF.

This clone was observed a handful of times. V is TRBV14 and J is TRBJ1-2; unclear D gene. V lost 0 bases to trimming and J lost 4 bases, with 12 bases between them. CDR1 and CDR2 from the germline V gene are SGHDN and FVKESK. This CDR3 has 15 amino acids. The CDR3 region is CASSQDGLSVYGYTF. The CDR3 DNA reads TGTGCCAGCAGCCAAGATGGTCTTTCGGTCTATGGCTACACCTTC.

The chain employs TRBV11-3 and TRBJ2-7, with TRBD1 identical over 9 bases. Germline CDR1 and CDR2: SGHNT and YENEEA. Germline trimming cut 4 bases from V and 2 bases from J; bases unmatched to any gene: 9. The CDR3 is 16 residues long. CDR3 coding DNA: TGTGCCAGCAGCTGCCCAAGACAGGGGGAAACCTACGAGCAGTACTTC. Translating gives CASSCPRQGETYEQYF. The full variable domain, with the rest looked up from reference TRBV11-3 and TRBJ2-7, is EAGVVQSPRYKIIEKKQPVAFWCNPISGHNTLYWYLQNLGQGPELLIRYENEEAVDDSQLPKDRFSAERLKGVDSTLKIQPAELGDSAVYLCASSCPRQGETYEQYFGPGTRLTVT.

This clone has only a few counts. CDR3 residues: CASSSSGTVNEQFF. The CDR3, as DNA: TGTGCCAGCAGCTCCTCCGGGACAGTCAATGAGCAGTTCTTC. The chain combines TRBV7-9 with TRBJ2-1, with 7 positions matching TRBD1. CDR1 SEHNR and CDR2 FQNEAQ come from the germline V gene (reference sequence). The CDR3 loop spans 14 amino acids. Trimming removed 4 bases from V and 6 bases from J; junction bases left unmatched: 6. Supplemented by reference TRBV7-9 and TRBJ2-1, the full variable domain reads DTGVSQNPRHKITKRGQNVTFRCDPISEHNRLYWYRQTLGQGPEFLTYFQNEAQLEKSRLLSDRFSAERPKGSFSTLEIQRTEQGDSAMYLCASSSSGTVNEQFFGPGTRLTVL.

This chain joins TRBV6-1 and TRBJ1-6; a weak D match, TRBD1 (5 bases). V lost 1 base, J lost 19 bases, and 17 bases lay in between. The CDR3 runs 13 residues. Per germline, CDR1 MNHNS and CDR2 SASEGT. In nucleotides, the CDR3 is TGTGCCAGCAGTGAAGTTACAGGATGGACCGGGCACTTT. Translating it yields CASSEVTGWTGHF.

This clone came up a few times. This sample includes further DNA sequences coding for the same CDR3. The V call is TRBV29-1, the J call TRBJ2-5, with TRBD2 matching over 15 bases. CDR3 size: 14 residues. The V segment lost 6 bases and the J segment 5 bases; nucleotides outside the gene matches: 4. The V gene's germline CDR1 is SQVTM and CDR2 ANQGSEA. CDR3 loop: CSVGLAGGQETQYF. The CDR3 DNA sequence: TGCAGCGTAGGACTAGCGGGAGGGCAGGAGACCCAGTACTTC.

The V and J genes are TRBV28 and TRBJ2-7; TRBD2 is a possible D gene (6 bases). The germline CDR1 and CDR2 sequences are MDHEN and SYDVKM. There are 18 residues in the CDR3. The V and J ends lost 1 base and 3 bases respectively, with 22 bases between them. This chain's CDR3 is CASSLSVFSPGTFYEQYF. CDR3 DNA: TGTGCCAGCAGTTTATCGGTTTTTTCCCCCGGGACTTTCTACGAGCAGTACTTC. The whole variable domain, remainder taken from reference TRBV28 and TRBJ2-7, is DVKVTQSSRYLVKRTGEKVFLECVQDMDHENMFWYRQDPGLGLRLIYFSYDVKMKEKGDIPEGYSVSREKKERFSLILESASTNQTSMYLCASSLSVFSPGTFYEQYFGPGTRLTVT.

This clone showed up just a few times. This chain uses TRBV30 with TRBJ1-1, with D possibly matching TRBD1 (5 bases). The CDR3 covers 13 residues. The V gene's germline CDR1 is GTSNPN and CDR2 SVGIG (reference sequence). V lost 0 bases and J 1 base, leaving 6 bases between the germline ends. In nucleotides, the CDR3 is TGTGCCTGGAGTGTACAGGAGAACACTGAAGCTTTCTTT. Its protein product is CAWSVQENTEAFF.

In this sample, this clone turned up once. This rearrangement joins TRBV11-2 to TRBJ1-3; D unresolved. CDR3 length: 15 amino acids. CDR1 and CDR2 from the germline V gene are SGHAT and FQNNGV. Between the trimmed V and J ends, which lost 0 bases and 0 bases, there was a span of 6 bases. The CDR3 nucleotides read TGTGCCAGCAGCTTAGACGGGAGCTCTGGAAACACCATATATTTT. This codes for CASSLDGSSGNTIYF.

The gene calls are TRBV7-3 and TRBJ2-3; 12 nucleotides line up with TRBD2. Germline loops: CDR1 SGHTA, CDR2 FQGTGA. The CDR3 spans 18 residues. The V segment lost 0 bases and the J segment 0 bases; nucleotides outside the gene matches: 4. The CDR3 bases are TGTGCCAGCAGCTTAACAGGACTAGCGGGGCCTAGCACAGATACGCAGTATTTT. Translated, it gives CASSLTGLAGPSTDTQYF.

V is TRBV4-3 and J is TRBJ2-6; possibly TRBD2 for D (6 bases). Germline V lookup: CDR1 LGHNA, CDR2 YSLEER. Trimming cost V 0 bases and J 0 bases, with 9 bases left between them. There are 17 residues in the CDR3. The CDR3 bases are TGCGCCAGCAGCCAAGAGGGGAGGCTCTCTGGGGCCAACGTCCTGACTTTC. Its translation is CASSQEGRLSGANVLTF.

The sample holds a few counts of this clone. In nucleotides, the CDR3 is TGTGCCAGCAGCTGGGACAGGGGGCCGGGGGAGCAGTACTTC. Its protein is CASSWDRGPGEQYF. This rearrangement joins TRBV7-9 to TRBJ2-7, with 12 positions matching TRBD1. V trimming: 4 bases; J trimming: 7 bases; junction bases outside the gene matches: 5. Looked up from germline, CDR1 is SEHNR and CDR2 is FQNEAQ (reference sequence). This CDR3 is 14 amino acids long. Combining the CDR3 with reference TRBV7-9 and TRBJ2-7 gives the whole variable domain DTGVSQNPRHKITKRGQNVTFRCDPISEHNRLYWYRQTLGQGPEFLTYFQNEAQLEKSRLLSDRFSAERPKGSFSTLEIQRTEQGDSAMYLCASSWDRGPGEQYFGPGTRLTVT.

This clone has a single count. This chain connects TRBV9 to TRBJ2-7, with 7 bases that match TRBD1. This CDR3 is built from 14 residues. The V segment lost 2 bases and the J segment 3 bases; nucleotides outside the gene matches: 5. Germline CDR1 and CDR2: SGDLS and YYNGEE. CDR3 nucleotide sequence: TGTGCCAGCAGCGTCCATCAGGGGGACTACGAGCAGTACTTC. Translated: CASSVHQGDYEQYF.

V gene TRBV5-6 combines with J gene TRBJ2-7; D gene unclear. From germline, CDR1 is SGHDT and CDR2 YYEEEE. There are 11 residues in the CDR3. Trimming cost V 4 bases and J 5 bases, with 7 bases left between them. CDR3 sequence reads: CASSLSHEQYF. The CDR3 DNA follows: TGTGCCAGCAGCCTTAGCCACGAGCAGTACTTC. Complete variable domain (other parts from reference TRBV5-6 and TRBJ2-7): DAGVTQSPTHLIKTRGQQVTLRCSPKSGHDTVSWYQQALGQGPQFIFQYYEEEERQRGNFPDRFSGHQFPNYSSELNVNALLLGDSALYLCASSLSHEQYFGPGTRLTVT.

The chain joins TRBV29-1 to TRBJ1-5; D gene uncertain. The CDR3 totals 13 residues. The V gene lost 1 base and the J gene lost 6 bases, with 10 bases spanning the gap. Germline V lookup: CDR1 SQVTM, CDR2 ANQGSEA. The CDR3 spells CSVEVGAGQPQHF. CDR3 coding DNA: TGCAGCGTTGAAGTCGGTGCGGGTCAGCCCCAGCATTTT.

The J gene is TRBJ2-7, the V gene TRBV7-2, with a tentative D call TRBD1 (5 bases). CDR1 SGHTA and CDR2 FQGNSA come from the germline V gene. The V end lost 5 bases, the J end lost 4 bases, and 21 bases lay between the germline ends. This CDR3 comprises 16 residues. CDR3 bases: TGTGCCAGCAGCCCTCCCAGGGCCACAACAATGTACGAGCAGTACTTC. Protein sequence: CASSPPRATTMYEQYF.